This record looks at one T cell receptor beta chain sequence and its context. The antigen is unknown. This sample is part of a study of blood T cells in healthy people across ages. The CDR3 has 15 residues. Trimming took off 2 bases at V and 0 bases at J, with 8 bases between the two ends. In germline, CDR1 is MNHNY, CDR2 SVGAGI (reference sequence). With each sample, at least 6 micrograms of total RNA were extracted. Study-level results: As age increased, TCR beta diversity per million T cells fell in a roughly linear fashion.

Sample-barcoded 5' priming and a J-beta primer mix drove a second PCR of roughly 7 to 11 cycles. The authors tagged each cDNA molecule using a template-switch adaptor with 12 random nucleotides. TCRdb reprocessed the 5' RACE reads with MiXCR, giving one entry per CDR3 protein. The sample consists of 580,000 or so distinct CDR3 sequences, around 48% of them appearing once. The sequenced material came from blood. The sequence was obtained from a man older than 75 in good health. The chain carries TRBV6-6 and TRBJ1-5; D is ambiguous. CDR3 DNA sequence: TGTGCCAGCAGTTACATCGCGCCTAGCAATCAGCCCCAGCATTTT. Its translation is CASSYIAPSNQPQHF.